This T cell receptor (beta chain) comes out of a study of cytomegalovirus exposure and HLA in healthy donors. Study results and caveats: Exclusion applied to some V segments, including TRBV6-2 and TRBV6-3, as they were indistinguishable. Further analysis was carried out later, and it showed several of the most significant clusters appearing linked to common viral pathogens. In a later analysis, HLA-associated beta chains showed higher expansion and lower generation probabilities than comparable chains.

The study ran its PCR with 60 Vbeta and 13 Jbeta primers. The repertoire was sequenced with immunoSEQ multiplex PCR; TCRdb's copy has only in-frame clones and lacks some. The sample records about 130,000 clones, approximately 87% being singletons. The V end was cut by 2 bases, the J end by 6 bases, with 5 bases between. The CDR3 covers 11 residues. The germline CDR1 and CDR2 sequences are MNHEY and SMNVEV (reference sequence). This clone appeared a single time. Antigen: not known. Distinct nucleotide sequences in the sample also encode this CDR3. This sequence was found in a man aged 18 to 35 in good health and CMV-seropositive. The chain uses TRBV27 and TRBJ2-7, with a weak D call TRBD1 (5 bases). Sequencing was carried out using PBMCs. CDR3 region: CASSLGAEQYF. CDR3 in DNA: TGTGCCAGCAGTTTAGGGGCCGAGCAGTACTTC.